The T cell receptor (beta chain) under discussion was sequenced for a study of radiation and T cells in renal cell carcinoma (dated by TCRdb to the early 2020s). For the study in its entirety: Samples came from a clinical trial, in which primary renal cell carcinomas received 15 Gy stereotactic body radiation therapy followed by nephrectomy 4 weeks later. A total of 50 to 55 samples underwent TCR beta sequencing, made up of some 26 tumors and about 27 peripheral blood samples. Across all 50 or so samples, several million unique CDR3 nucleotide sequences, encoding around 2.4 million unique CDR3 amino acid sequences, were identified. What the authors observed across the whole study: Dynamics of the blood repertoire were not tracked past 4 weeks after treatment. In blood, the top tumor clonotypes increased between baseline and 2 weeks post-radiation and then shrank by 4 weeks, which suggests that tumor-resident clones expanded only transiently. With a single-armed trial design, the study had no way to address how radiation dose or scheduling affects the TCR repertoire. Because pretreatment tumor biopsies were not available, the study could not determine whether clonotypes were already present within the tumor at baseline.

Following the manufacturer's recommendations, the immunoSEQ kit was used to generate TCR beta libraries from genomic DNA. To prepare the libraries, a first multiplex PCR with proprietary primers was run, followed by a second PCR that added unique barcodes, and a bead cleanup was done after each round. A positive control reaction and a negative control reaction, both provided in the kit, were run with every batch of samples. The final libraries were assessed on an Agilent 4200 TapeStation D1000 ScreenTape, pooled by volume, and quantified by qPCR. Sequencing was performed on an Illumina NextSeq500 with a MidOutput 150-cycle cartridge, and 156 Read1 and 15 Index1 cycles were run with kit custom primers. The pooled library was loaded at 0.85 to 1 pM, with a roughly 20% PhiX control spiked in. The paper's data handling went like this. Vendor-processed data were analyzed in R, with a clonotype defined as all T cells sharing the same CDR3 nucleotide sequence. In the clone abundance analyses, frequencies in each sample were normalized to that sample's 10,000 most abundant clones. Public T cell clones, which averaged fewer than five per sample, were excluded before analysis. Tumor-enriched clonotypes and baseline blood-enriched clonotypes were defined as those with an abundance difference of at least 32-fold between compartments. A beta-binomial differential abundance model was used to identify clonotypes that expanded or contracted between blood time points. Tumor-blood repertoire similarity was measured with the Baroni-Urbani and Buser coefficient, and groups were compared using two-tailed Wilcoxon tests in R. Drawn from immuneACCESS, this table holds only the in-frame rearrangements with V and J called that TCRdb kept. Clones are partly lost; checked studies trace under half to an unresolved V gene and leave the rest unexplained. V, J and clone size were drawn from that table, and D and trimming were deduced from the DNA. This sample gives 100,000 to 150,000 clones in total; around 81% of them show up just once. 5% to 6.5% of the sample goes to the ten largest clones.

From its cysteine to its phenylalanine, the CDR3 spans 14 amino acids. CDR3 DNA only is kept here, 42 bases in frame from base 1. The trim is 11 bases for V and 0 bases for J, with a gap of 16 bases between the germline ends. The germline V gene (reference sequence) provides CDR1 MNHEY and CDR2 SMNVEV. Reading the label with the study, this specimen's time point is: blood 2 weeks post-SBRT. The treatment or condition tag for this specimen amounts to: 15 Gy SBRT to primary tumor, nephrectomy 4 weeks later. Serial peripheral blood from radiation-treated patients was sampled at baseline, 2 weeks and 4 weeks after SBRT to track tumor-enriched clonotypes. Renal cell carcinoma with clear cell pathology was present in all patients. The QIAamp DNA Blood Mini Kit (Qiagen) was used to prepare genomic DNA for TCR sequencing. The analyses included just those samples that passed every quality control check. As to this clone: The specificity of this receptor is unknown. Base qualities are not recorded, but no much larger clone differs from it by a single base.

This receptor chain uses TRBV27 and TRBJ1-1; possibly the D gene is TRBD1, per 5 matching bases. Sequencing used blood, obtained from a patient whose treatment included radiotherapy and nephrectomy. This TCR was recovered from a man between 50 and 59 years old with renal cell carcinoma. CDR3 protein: CASGQRTLNTEAFF. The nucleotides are TGTGCCTCAGGGCAGAGAACCTTGAACACTGAAGCTTTCTTT.